The 6 T cell receptor beta chains reported below all come from one sample, sequenced in a study of CD4 T cells in relation to SARS-CoV-2 and coronaviruses. No antigen is known for these receptors. The assay was immunoSEQ multiplex PCR, and TCRdb's table has in-frame clones only and misses some. The data show over 25,000 clones, 76% seen once. CD4+ T cells from unexposed donors were obtained before the COVID-19 pandemic (2011-2018). The cells were cultured for over eight days before CD4+ T cells were isolated. What was sequenced was CD4+ T cells from PBMCs, cultured in vitro. These receptors all come from a human donor in good health.

The rearrangement joins TRBV10-2 to TRBJ1-4, with 8 bases fitting TRBD1. The CDR3 covers 15 residues. From germline, CDR1 is WSHSY and CDR2 SAAADI. Germline trimming cut 4 bases from V and 4 bases from J; bases unmatched to any gene: 5. DNA for the CDR3: TGCGCCAGCAGTGCTTACAGGGGGATTAATGAAAAACTGTTTTTT. Protein: CASSAYRGINEKLFF.

This clone was observed a single time. V usage is TRBV5-1 and J usage is TRBJ2-2; either TRBD1 or TRBD2 may supply D (5 bases each). Trimming left V 5 bases short and J 0 bases short, with 17 bases between. CDR1 is SGHRS and CDR2 is YFSETQ in the germline V gene. This CDR3 is built from 17 residues. The CDR3 bases are TGCGCCAGCAGGGTTTCAAGGGACGCCACGAACACCGGGGAGCTGTTTTTT. Encoded protein: CASRVSRDATNTGELFF.

The V gene is TRBV25-1, the J gene TRBJ1-6, with D perhaps matching TRBD1 (5 bases). The CDR3 has 15 amino acids. Between the trimmed V and J ends, which lost 6 bases and 6 bases, there was a span of 15 bases. Germline CDR1 MGHDK, CDR2 SYGVNS. CDR3 sequence (DNA): TGTGCCAGCAGAGACGACAGAATTACTAATTCACCCCTCCACTTT. Protein: CASRDDRITNSPLHF.

The chain combines TRBV18 with TRBJ1-1, with 7 bases aligning to TRBD1. Germline V gene sequence: CDR1 KGHSH, CDR2 LQKENI. V shed 5 bases and J 0 bases; nucleotides not matched to a gene: 6. CDR3 size: 15 residues. The CDR3 DNA reads as TGTGCCAGCTCAGAACAGGGGAACTTGAACACTGAAGCTTTCTTT. This gives the protein CASSEQGNLNTEAFF.

The chain combines TRBV19 with TRBJ1-2; no definite D call. The CDR3 loop spans 12 amino acids. Germline lookup yields CDR1 LNHDA and CDR2 SQIVND (reference sequence). The germline V and J ends were trimmed by 6 bases and 4 bases, with 9 bases remaining between them. The chain's CDR3 is CASSTIFYGYTF. The CDR3, as DNA: TGTGCCAGTAGCACGATTTTCTATGGCTACACCTTC.

This clone was counted a few times. The V and J genes are TRBV6-4 and TRBJ2-2; D not resolved. There are 16 residues in the CDR3. V was shortened by 6 bases and J by 3 bases, with 17 bases between the two germline ends. Germline V gene data show CDR1 as MRHNA and CDR2 as SNTAGT. The CDR3 DNA follows: TGTGCCAGCAGCCCTCGTGGGGTGCGTTACACCGGGGAGCTGTTTTTT. Encoded protein: CASSPRGVRYTGELFF.